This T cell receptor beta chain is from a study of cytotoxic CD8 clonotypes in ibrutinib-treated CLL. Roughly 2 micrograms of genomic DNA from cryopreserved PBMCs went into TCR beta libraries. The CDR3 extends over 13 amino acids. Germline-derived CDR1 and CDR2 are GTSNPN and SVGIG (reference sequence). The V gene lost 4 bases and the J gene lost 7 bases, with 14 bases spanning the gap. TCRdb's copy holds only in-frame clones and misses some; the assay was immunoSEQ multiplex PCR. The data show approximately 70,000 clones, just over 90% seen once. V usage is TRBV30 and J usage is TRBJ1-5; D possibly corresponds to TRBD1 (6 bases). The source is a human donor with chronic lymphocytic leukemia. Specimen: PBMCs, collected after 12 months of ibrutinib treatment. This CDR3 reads CAWNQQGFQPQHF. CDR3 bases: TGTGCCTGGAACCAACAGGGTTTCCAGCCCCAGCATTTT. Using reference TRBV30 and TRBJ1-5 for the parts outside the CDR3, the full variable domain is SQTIHQWPATLVQPVGSPLSLECTVEGTSNPNLYWYRQAAGRGLQLLFYSVGIGQISSEVPQNLSASRPQDRQFILSSKKLLLSDSGFYLCAWNQQGFQPQHFGDGTRLSIL.